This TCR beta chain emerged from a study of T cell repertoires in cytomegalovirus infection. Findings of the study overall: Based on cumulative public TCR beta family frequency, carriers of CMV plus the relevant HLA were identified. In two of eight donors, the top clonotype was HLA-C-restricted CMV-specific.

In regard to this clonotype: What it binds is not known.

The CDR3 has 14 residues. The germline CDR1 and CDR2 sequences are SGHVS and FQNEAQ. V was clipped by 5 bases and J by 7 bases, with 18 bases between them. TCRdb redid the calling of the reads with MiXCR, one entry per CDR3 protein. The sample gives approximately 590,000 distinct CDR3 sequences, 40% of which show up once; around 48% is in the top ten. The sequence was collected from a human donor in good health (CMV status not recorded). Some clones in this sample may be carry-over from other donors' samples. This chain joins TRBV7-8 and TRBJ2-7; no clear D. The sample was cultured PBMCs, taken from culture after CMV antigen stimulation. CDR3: CASSPRFRGGEQYF. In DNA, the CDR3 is TGTGCCAGCAGCCCCCGTTTCCGCGGCGGTGAGCAGTACTTC.